The T cell receptor (beta chain) described here comes from a study of Ad26.COV2.S vaccination and SARS-CoV-2 variants. The CDR3 loop spans 12 amino acids. V shed 8 bases, J shed 3 bases, and the junction held 4 bases outside the gene matches. TCRdb's copy holds only in-frame clones and misses some; the assay was immunoSEQ multiplex PCR. The sample contains around 94,000 clones, 60% to 85% of which appear only once. This receptor was obtained from a human donor who had recovered from COVID-19. The source material was peripheral blood, sampled after recovery from COVID-19. The chain combines TRBV12-3 or TRBV12-4 with TRBJ2-7; TRBD1 matches at 7 bases. As DNA, the CDR3 is TGTGCCAGCCGGGACAGACACTACGAGCAGTACTTC. Translating it yields CASRDRHYEQYF.